This T cell receptor (beta chain) was recovered during a study of T cells in narcolepsy. Overall study context: Enrolled donors included narcolepsy type 1 or type 2 patients and healthy controls.

Notes on this clone: What it recognizes is unknown.

Here immunoSEQ multiplex PCR was the method, and the copy in TCRdb shows in-frame clones only, minus some. In the table there are about 32,000 clones, about four fifths of which are singletons. General observations from the study: Blood of same and different patients, but not healthy controls, reportedly held recurring autoreactive clonotypes. Autoreactive HCRT-specific and TRIB2-specific clonotypes were marked in same-patient CSF-versus-blood CD4+ comparisons.

The CDR3 totals 18 residues. Germline V gene lookup returns CDR1 SGHNT and CDR2 YENEEA. This clonotype was sampled from a human donor with narcolepsy. The rearrangement uses TRBV11-3 and TRBJ2-5, with 10 nucleotides matching TRBD2. Near its end, the DNA agrees better with TRBJ2-7, so the J call may be wrong. The sequenced sample consisted of CD45RA- memory CD4+ T cells from PBMCs. CDR3 bases: TGTGCCAGCAGCTTAGAATGGGGTAGCGGGGGGCCCTCCTACGAGCAGTACTTC. It codes for CASSLEWGSGGPSYEQYF.